Below, 8 T cell receptor beta chains from the same sample are listed, as sequenced in a study of persistence of HIV-infected CD4 T cells. For these TCRs, the target antigens are not known. The immunoSEQ assay was version 4, run in survey mode. Measured with immunoSEQ multiplex PCR; TCRdb has only the in-frame clones, and not every one. The data show 19,000 or so clones, 60% to 80% seen once. Overlapping HIV-1 Gag 15-mer peptides at 0.85 to 1 ug per peptide per mL were used. Responding CD4+ T cells were sorted by upregulation of both CD40 ligand and CD69. The sequences come from CD4+ T cells sorted from PBMCs after approximately 19-hour stimulation, collected from a patient who received antiretroviral therapy. The receptor set was obtained from an adult woman with HIV who was CMV-seropositive.

To note about this clone: Other DNA sequences in the sample encode the same CDR3. CDR3 loop: CASSSGQVNTEAFF. CDR3 DNA: TGCGCCAGCAGTTCGGGACAGGTAAACACTGAAGCTTTCTTT. The rearrangement joins TRBV5-1 to TRBJ1-1; 8 bases are shared with TRBD1. The germline V gene encodes CDR1 SGHRS and CDR2 YFSETQ. CDR3 length: 14 amino acids. With V trimmed by 5 bases and J by 2 bases, 5 bases remained unmatched.

The V and J genes are TRBV4-2 and TRBJ1-5; no firm D call. Germline values: CDR1 LGHNA, CDR2 YNFKEQ. The V gene lost 1 base and the J gene lost 3 bases, with 13 bases spanning the gap. The CDR3 has 16 amino acids. The chain's CDR3 is CASSQGGWNPNQPQHF. The CDR3 DNA sequence: TGTGCCAGCAGCCAAGGTGGCTGGAACCCCAATCAGCCCCAGCATTTT.

The chain combines TRBV3-1 (or the pseudogene TRBV3-2) with TRBJ1-1; D is unclear. Trimming cost V 7 bases and J 3 bases, with 15 bases left between them. Germline V CDR1 and CDR2: LGHDT, YNNKEL (reference sequence). The CDR3 covers 14 residues. DNA for the CDR3: TGTGCCAGCAATCTTGGACGGTCCCACACTGAAGCTTTCTTT. The encoded protein is CASNLGRSHTEAFF.

The chain employs TRBV2 and TRBJ2-7; D is possibly TRBD1 (6 bases). Deletions cut 6 bases from V and 0 bases from J, with 15 bases between. This CDR3 comprises 15 residues. Per germline, CDR1 SNHLY and CDR2 FYNNEI. In DNA, the CDR3 is TGTGCCAGCAGCCCCCCGCGACAGGCCTCCTACGAGCAGTACTTC. Encoded protein: CASSPPRQASYEQYF.

By frequency in the sample, this clone is medium-sized. This chain connects TRBV6-6 to TRBJ1-1; D is undetermined. This CDR3 has 11 residues. With 8 bases removed from V and 7 bases from J, the gap between germline ends came to 11 bases. CDR1 and CDR2 (germline): MNHNY, SVGAGI (reference sequence). The CDR3 loop reads CASSQQLEAFF. CDR3 DNA sequence: TGTGCCAGCTCCCAACAGCTTGAAGCTTTCTTT.

The J gene is TRBJ1-2, the V gene TRBV7-9, with D possibly matching TRBD1 (5 bases). The V gene lost 4 bases and the J gene lost 13 bases, with 22 bases spanning the gap. The germline V gene has CDR1 SEHNR and CDR2 FQNEAQ (reference sequence). This CDR3 is built from 14 residues. CDR3 region: CASSSPGDHRPSTF. CDR3 bases: TGTGCCAGCAGCTCCCCCGGGGACCACCGGCCCTCCACCTTC.

This clone showed up just a few times. V is TRBV10-3 and J is TRBJ2-7; D not resolved. This CDR3 is 11 amino acids long. From germline, CDR1 is ENHRY and CDR2 SYGVKD. V lost 6 bases and J lost 5, with 8 bases in between. The CDR3 loop reads CAIRGFNEQYF. The CDR3 region has the DNA TGTGCCATCAGGGGTTTTAACGAGCAGTACTTC.

This chain links TRBV30 with TRBJ1-1; D is possibly TRBD1 (6 bases). This CDR3 region has 18 residues. The germline V and J ends were trimmed by 0 bases and 0 bases, with 20 bases remaining between them. Per germline, CDR1 GTSNPN and CDR2 SVGIG (reference sequence). CDR3 region: CAWSVSGAKFGMNTEAFF. In DNA form, the CDR3 reads TGTGCCTGGAGTGTATCGGGGGCCAAGTTTGGAATGAACACTGAAGCTTTCTTT.